A single sample gave rise to the 17 T cell receptor beta chains below, sequenced in a study of graft-versus-host responses after intestinal transplantation. Antigens of these TCRs are unknown. TCRdb keeps only in-frame clones here, not all; method: immunoSEQ multiplex PCR. The sample lists approximately 99,000 clones; 85% to 95% were seen once. Sequencing used unstimulated CD8+ T cells sorted from spleen or lymph node cells, obtained before transplant. The source is a human donor who was the organ donor for an intestinal transplant.

The sample holds one count of this clone. V usage is TRBV2 and J usage is TRBJ2-7; D possibly corresponds to TRBD1 (6 bases). This CDR3 has 14 amino acids. Germline V gene data show CDR1 as SNHLY and CDR2 as FYNNEI. The V end lost 5 bases, the J end lost 0 bases, and 11 bases lay between the germline ends. The CDR3 spells CASSSGTFSYEQYF. CDR3 DNA sequence: TGTGCCAGCAGTTCCGGGACATTCTCCTACGAGCAGTACTTC.

This sequence joins TRBV19 and TRBJ2-1, with 7 bases lining up with TRBD1. Germline lookup yields CDR1 LNHDA and CDR2 SQIVND (reference sequence). CDR3 length: 15 amino acids. V was clipped by 3 bases and J by 2 bases; unmatched bases: 4. This CDR3 reads CASSMYRGTYNEQFF. The CDR3 bases are TGTGCCAGTAGTATGTACAGGGGTACCTACAATGAGCAGTTCTTC. The entire variable domain, with the rest obtained from reference TRBV19 and TRBJ2-1, is as follows: DGGITQSPKYLFRKEGQNVTLSCEQNLNHDAMYWYRQDPGQGLRLIYYSQIVNDFQKGDIAEGYSVSREKKESFPLTVTSAQKNPTAFYLCASSMYRGTYNEQFFGPGTRLTVL.

The chain employs TRBV7-2 and TRBJ2-3; 10 nucleotides align to TRBD2. Germline loops: CDR1 SGHTA, CDR2 FQGNSA. The CDR3 consists of 17 residues. The J segment lost 2 bases and the V segment lost 2 bases, leaving 7 bases of the junction unmatched. CDR3 protein: CASSLKTSGLPTDTQYF. The CDR3 nucleotides read TGTGCCAGCAGCTTAAAGACTAGCGGGTTACCCACAGATACGCAGTATTTT.

The chain employs TRBV6-1 and TRBJ1-1, with D possibly matching TRBD1 (6 bases). The V gene lost 6 bases and the J gene lost 3 bases, with 11 bases spanning the gap. The CDR3 sequence is 13 residues long. Germline V CDR1 and CDR2: MNHNS, SASEGT. CDR3 residues: CASSNRVDTEAFF. In nucleotides, the CDR3 is TGTGCCAGCAGCAACAGGGTCGACACTGAAGCTTTCTTT.

The CDR3 loop is CASSRTGWVKGSVRTEAFF. Written as DNA, the CDR3 is TGTGCCAGCAGCCGAACGGGGTGGGTGAAGGGATCGGTTCGGACTGAAGCTTTCTTT. V gene TRBV7-8 combines with J gene TRBJ1-1, with D unresolved. V lost 5 bases and J 5 bases, leaving 30 bases between the germline ends. The CDR3 covers 19 residues. Germline CDR1 is SGHVS and CDR2 is FQNEAQ.

This clone was detected once. This chain connects TRBV5-1 to TRBJ2-7, with 8 positions matching TRBD2. Per germline, CDR1 SGHRS and CDR2 YFSETQ. This CDR3 region has 15 residues. The V gene end was trimmed by 4 bases and the J gene end by 0 bases; junction bases not matched to a gene: 6. CDR3 nucleotides: TGCGCCAGCAGCAGACAGCGGGGGTACTCCTACGAGCAGTACTTC. Residues: CASSRQRGYSYEQYF.

DNA for the CDR3: TGTGCCAGCAGCTTACGACCTCACCCGGGAACCGGGGAGCTGTTTTTT. Encoded protein: CASSLRPHPGTGELFF. J is TRBJ2-2 and V is TRBV13; TRBD2 might be the D (5 bases). V lost 2 bases to trimming and J lost 5 bases, with 15 bases between them. The V gene's germline CDR1 is PRHDT and CDR2 FYEKMQ (reference sequence). This CDR3 region has 16 residues.

V usage is TRBV12-5 and J usage is TRBJ2-5, with TRBD2 matching 11 bases. With 3 bases clipped from V and 4 bases from J, the junction kept 1 base outside the gene matches. Germline V gene data show CDR1 as LGHNT and CDR2 as FRNRAP. CDR3 length: 14 residues. The CDR3 spells CASGFGLAGETQYF. For the CDR3, the DNA is TGTGCTAGTGGTTTCGGACTAGCGGGAGAGACCCAGTACTTC.

The chain uses TRBV11-3 and TRBJ2-7, with D perhaps matching TRBD2 (6 bases). Germline V gene lookup returns CDR1 SGHNT and CDR2 YENEEA. The CDR3 spans 15 residues. V gave up 5 bases and J gave up 5 bases, with 19 bases separating them. CDR3 sequence (DNA): TGTGCCAGCAGCCACCGGGACTCCGCGCGGGACGAGCAGTACTTC. As protein: CASSHRDSARDEQYF.

The V call is TRBV25-1, the J call TRBJ2-2, with D tentatively TRBD1 (6 bases). The CDR3 is 15 amino acids. Deletions cut 3 bases from V and 4 bases from J, with 12 bases between. The germline V gene has CDR1 MGHDK and CDR2 SYGVNS. For the CDR3, the DNA is TGTGCCAGCAGTGATCTGGGGGCGCGCACCGGGGAGCTGTTTTTT. This sequence encodes CASSDLGARTGELFF.

The V gene is TRBV6-5, the J gene TRBJ1-1, with 8 nucleotides matching TRBD1. V trimming: 7 bases; J trimming: 3 bases; junction bases outside the gene matches: 7. CDR1 MNHEY and CDR2 SVGAGI come from the germline V gene. The CDR3 contains 14 residues. This CDR3 is CASNRQGWDTEAFF. The CDR3 nucleotides are TGTGCCAGCAATCGACAGGGGTGGGACACTGAAGCTTTCTTT.

The chain couples TRBV28 to TRBJ2-2; TRBD2 agrees at 7 bases. The CDR3 contains 16 residues. Germline V gives CDR1 MDHEN, CDR2 SYDVKM. V lost 7 bases to trimming and J lost 4 bases; unmatched junction nucleotides: 12. The CDR3 reads CASNRLGGRTTGELFF. In DNA, the CDR3 is TGTGCCAGCAACCGACTTGGCGGGAGAACCACCGGGGAGCTGTTTTTT. The whole variable domain, filled in from reference TRBV28 and TRBJ2-2, reads DVKVTQSSRYLVKRTGEKVFLECVQDMDHENMFWYRQDPGLGLRLIYFSYDVKMKEKGDIPEGYSVSREKKERFSLILESASTNQTSMYLCASNRLGGRTTGELFFGEGSRLTVL.

V usage is TRBV6-5 and J usage is TRBJ1-3, with unresolved D. The CDR3 contains 12 residues. The germline CDR1 and CDR2 sequences are MNHEY and SVGAGI. V lost 4 bases and J 2 bases, leaving 3 bases between the germline ends. Written as DNA, the CDR3 is TGTGCCAGCAGTTCCGCTGGAAACACCATATATTTT. Residues: CASSSAGNTIYF.

This clone was detected only once. This chain connects TRBV19 to TRBJ2-7; the D is unclear. Germline CDR1 is LNHDA and CDR2 is SQIVND (reference sequence). The CDR3 loop spans 19 amino acids. Trimming pared 8 bases from V and 2 bases from J, leaving 31 bases between. Here the CDR3 reads CASANKDDPRGPLPYEQYF. The DNA for the CDR3 is TGTGCCAGTGCCAACAAAGACGACCCCAGAGGCCCTCTCCCCTACGAGCAGTACTTC.

The V and J genes are TRBV5-4 and TRBJ1-2; 8 bases align to TRBD1. V shed 4 bases and J 5 bases; nucleotides not matched to a gene: 7. Germline CDR1 is SGHNT and CDR2 is YYREEE (reference sequence). There are 14 residues in the CDR3. The CDR3 DNA sequence: TGTGCCAGCAGCCGACAGGGGAATTCATATGGCTACACCTTC. As protein: CASSRQGNSYGYTF.

The chain is built from TRBV7-9 and TRBJ1-4, with D possibly being TRBD1 (5 bases). Germline V gene data show CDR1 as SEHNR and CDR2 as FQNEAQ (reference sequence). V was cut by 0 bases and J by 8 bases, with 16 bases left in between. The CDR3 totals 16 residues. The CDR3 here is CASSLAGGGEGEKLFF. The DNA of the CDR3 is TGTGCCAGCAGCTTAGCCGGTGGGGGGGAAGGCGAAAAACTGTTTTTT.

V gene TRBV10-3 combines with J gene TRBJ1-2; 7 bases line up with TRBD1. V shed 10 bases and J 6 bases; nucleotides not matched to a gene: 14. CDR3 length: 14 amino acids. Germline V gene sequence: CDR1 ENHRY, CDR2 SYGVKD. The CDR3 here is CASRSFGTADGYTF. The CDR3 coding sequence is TGTGCCAGCAGATCCTTCGGGACAGCCGATGGCTACACCTTC.